The 15 T cell receptor beta chains reported below all come from one sample, sequenced in a study of T cells in Graves' hyperthyroidism and ophthalmopathy. RNA transcripts yielded amplified TCR beta CDR3 regions. TCR CDR3 regions were first amplified by RT-PCR with HTBI primers. Using its own MiXCR run on the multiplex PCR reads, TCRdb lists one record per CDR3 protein. The sample lists 600,000 to 700,000 distinct CDR3 sequences; about 15% were seen once. The source material was blood. The receptors derive from a woman in her thirties or forties with Graves' ophthalmopathy.

Of note for this clonotype: This may come from a read error, since a much larger clone is one base off. The V and J genes are TRBV6-2 or TRBV6-3 and TRBJ1-5, with D perhaps matching TRBD1 (6 bases). Germline V gene lookup returns CDR1 MNHEY and CDR2 SVGEGT. Between the trimmed V and J ends, which lost 6 bases and 10 bases, there was a span of 19 bases. This CDR3 has 14 residues. The CDR3 loop reads CASSFSQGRHPQHF. The CDR3 coding sequence is TGTGCCAGCAGCTTTTCACAGGGAAGGCATCCCCAGCATTTT.

This clonotype has a count of ten or more. V usage is TRBV29-1 and J usage is TRBJ2-7; TRBD2 might be the D (6 bases). Trimming cost V 7 bases and J 3 bases, with 16 bases left between them. The CDR3 totals 13 residues. CDR1 is SQVTM and CDR2 is ANQGSEA in the germline V gene. The CDR3 region is CSAQAREDYEQYF. The CDR3 DNA reads as TGCAGCGCACAGGCGAGGGAGGACTACGAGCAGTACTTC.

The CDR3 here is CASSFETGYGETQYF. The CDR3 DNA reads TGTGCCAGCAGTTTCGAGACAGGGTATGGAGAGACCCAGTACTTC. The chain carries TRBV7-8 and TRBJ2-5; 7 positions match TRBD1. Trimming at V came to 6 bases and at J to 4 bases, leaving 11 bases not matched to a gene. Germline V gene lookup returns CDR1 SGHVS and CDR2 FQNEAQ. This CDR3 has 15 amino acids. Complete variable domain (other parts from reference TRBV7-8 and TRBJ2-5): GAGVSQSPRYKVAKRGQDVALRCDPISGHVSLFWYQQALGQGPEFLTYFQNEAQLDKSGLPSDRFFAERPEGSVSTLKIQRTQQEDSAVYLCASSFETGYGETQYFGPGTRLLVL.

The chain carries TRBV12-3 or TRBV12-4 and TRBJ2-5, with D possibly being TRBD1 or TRBD2 (5 bases each). The V gene lost 3 bases and the J gene lost 5 bases, with 16 bases spanning the gap. There are 15 residues in the CDR3. CDR3 coding DNA: TGTGCCAGCAGTTTGGCCGGGACCAAGGGGGAGACCCAGTACTTC. Amino acid sequence: CASSLAGTKGETQYF.

The chain joins TRBV27 to TRBJ1-2; possible D gene TRBD1, 6 bases. The CDR3 is made up of 15 amino acids. Germline-derived CDR1 and CDR2 are MNHEY and SMNVEV (reference sequence). Deletions cut 6 bases from V and 5 bases from J, with 19 bases between. The CDR3 region is CASRITGTTSYGYTF. CDR3 sequence (DNA): TGTGCCAGCAGGATTACCGGGACAACTAGTTATGGCTACACCTTC.

This clonotype was detected many times. V is TRBV7-2 and J is TRBJ2-7; 7 nucleotides line up with TRBD2. Germline V gene sequence: CDR1 SGHTA, CDR2 FQGNSA. The CDR3 covers 15 residues. Trimming took 2 bases from V and 2 from J; bases not matched to a gene: 6. In DNA, the CDR3 is TGTGCCAGCAGCTTATTCCCTGGACTAGCCTACGAGCAGTACTTC. Its translation is CASSLFPGLAYEQYF.

This sequence joins TRBV5-1 and TRBJ2-5, with 13 bases matching TRBD2. Trimming cost V 1 base and J 5 bases; bases outside gene matches: 11. The CDR3 extends over 18 amino acids. Germline CDR1 and CDR2: SGHRS and YFSETQ. CDR3 in amino acids: CASSLPGTSGTSGETQYF. In DNA, the CDR3 is TGCGCCAGCAGCTTGCCCGGGACTAGCGGGACCTCGGGGGAGACCCAGTACTTC.

The sample holds many counts of this clonotype. This chain joins TRBV15 and TRBJ2-7, with D unclear. V gave up 1 base and J gave up 0 bases, with 10 bases separating them. Germline V CDR1 and CDR2: LNHNV, YYDKDF (reference sequence). The CDR3 length is 15 residues. The CDR3 sequence is CATSRGAGPSYEQYF. In DNA, the CDR3 is TGTGCCACCAGCAGAGGGGCAGGCCCCTCCTACGAGCAGTACTTC. Looking up the rest from reference TRBV15 and TRBJ2-7 gives the full variable domain: DAMVIQNPRYQVTQFGKPVTLSCSQTLNHNVMYWYQQKSSQAPKLLFHYYDKDFNNEADTPDNFQSRRPNTSFCFLDIRSPGLGDTAMYLCATSRGAGPSYEQYFGPGTRLTVT.

This clonotype was counted between two and nine times. The chain joins TRBV9 to TRBJ2-2; D might be TRBD1 or TRBD2, each matching 6 bases. Germline CDR1 is SGDLS and CDR2 is YYNGEE. The CDR3 spans 16 residues. The V and J ends lost 3 bases and 1 base respectively, with 13 bases between them. The CDR3 region has the DNA TGTGCCAGCAGCGAGGGGGGACAATTGAACACCGGGGAGCTGTTTTTT. It codes for CASSEGGQLNTGELFF.

This clonotype has ten or more counts. The V gene is TRBV7-2, the J gene TRBJ2-5, with a possible D match to TRBD2 (6 bases). This CDR3 contains 15 residues. The V gene's germline CDR1 is SGHTA and CDR2 FQGNSA. Trimming removed 2 bases from V and 4 bases from J, with 14 bases in between. In DNA, the CDR3 is TGTGCCAGCAGCTTAAGTGCTAGCGTGGGAGAGACCCAGTACTTC. It translates to CASSLSASVGETQYF. The full variable domain, rest sourced from reference TRBV7-2 and TRBJ2-5, is GAGVSQSPSNKVTEKGKDVELRCDPISGHTALYWYRQSLGQGLEFLIYFQGNSAPDKSGLPSDRFSAERTGGSVSTLTIQRTQQEDSAVYLCASSLSASVGETQYFGPGTRLLVL.

Comments on this clonotype: A much larger clone lies a single base off, so this may be a read error. The chain is built from TRBV2 and TRBJ1-5, with D uncertain. V dropped 2 bases and J dropped 6 bases, with 8 bases sitting between them. CDR3 size: 13 residues. CDR1 is SNHLY and CDR2 is FYNNEI in the germline V gene. The CDR3 DNA reads TGTGCCAGCAGTGAAATGTCCGGTCAGCCCCAGCATTTT. Its protein product is CASSEMSGQPQHF.

The rearrangement links TRBV12-3 or TRBV12-4 to TRBJ1-1; TRBD1 agrees at 9 bases. The CDR3 spans 17 residues. Trimming at V came to 6 bases and at J to 5 bases, leaving 16 bases not matched to a gene. CDR3 amino acids: CASRGGAQGARTTEAFF. The DNA of the CDR3 is TGTGCCAGCAGGGGTGGCGCACAGGGGGCGCGAACAACTGAAGCTTTCTTT.

This clonotype has a count of ten or more. V and J are TRBV28 and TRBJ1-1, with 9 bases matching TRBD1. V was clipped by 3 bases and J by 5 bases; unmatched bases: 7. The CDR3 runs to 15 residues. Germline-derived CDR1 and CDR2 are MDHEN and SYDVKM. The CDR3 DNA follows: TGTGCCAGCAGTTTGCTGGGACAGGGATGGACTGAAGCTTTCTTT. It codes for CASSLLGQGWTEAFF. Drawing the rest from reference TRBV28 and TRBJ1-1, the complete variable domain is DVKVTQSSRYLVKRTGEKVFLECVQDMDHENMFWYRQDPGLGLRLIYFSYDVKMKEKGDIPEGYSVSREKKERFSLILESASTNQTSMYLCASSLLGQGWTEAFFGQGTRLTVV.

The table lists this clonotype with many counts. The J gene is TRBJ2-7, the V gene TRBV14; D unclear. The CDR3 is 13 residues long. Trimming pared 3 bases from V and 7 bases from J, leaving 13 bases between. Germline lookup yields CDR1 SGHDN and CDR2 FVKESK. In nucleotides, the CDR3 is TGTGCCAGCAGCCACTGGCAGAAACGGGAGCAGTACTTC. Its translation: CASSHWQKREQYF.

This chain links TRBV12-3 or TRBV12-4 with TRBJ2-2; D gene ambiguous. Between the trimmed V and J ends, which lost 6 bases and 4 bases, there was a span of 15 bases. The CDR3 covers 15 residues. CDR3 in amino acids: CASSTNGRITGELFF. The CDR3 coding sequence is TGTGCCAGCAGCACCAACGGACGCATCACCGGGGAGCTGTTTTTT.